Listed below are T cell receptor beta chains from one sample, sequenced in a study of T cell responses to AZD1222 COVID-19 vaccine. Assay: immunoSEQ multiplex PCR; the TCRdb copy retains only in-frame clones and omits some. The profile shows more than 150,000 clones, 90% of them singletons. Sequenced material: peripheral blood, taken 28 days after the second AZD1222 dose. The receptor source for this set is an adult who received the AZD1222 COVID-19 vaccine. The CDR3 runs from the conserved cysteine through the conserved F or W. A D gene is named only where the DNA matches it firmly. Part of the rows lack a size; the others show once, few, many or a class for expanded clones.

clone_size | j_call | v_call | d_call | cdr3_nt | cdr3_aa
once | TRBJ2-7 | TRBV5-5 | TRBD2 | TGTGCCAGCAGCTTGACTAGCGGGAGGGCGTACGAGCAGTACTTC | CASSLTSGRAYEQYF
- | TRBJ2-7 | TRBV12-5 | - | TGTGCTAGTGCCGGGGGATGGACCTACGAGCAGTACTTC | CASAGGWTYEQYF
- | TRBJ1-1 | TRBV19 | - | TGTGCCAGTAGTTCCCTCCCGGGCACTGAAGCTTTCTTT | CASSSLPGTEAFF
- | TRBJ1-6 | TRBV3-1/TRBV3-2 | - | TGTGCCAGCAGCCTAGGTGTCTCACCCCTCCACTTT | CASSLGVSPLHF
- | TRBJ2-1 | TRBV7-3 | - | TGTGCCAGCAGCTCACGAGGCTCCTACAATGAGCAGTTCTTC | CASSSRGSYNEQFF
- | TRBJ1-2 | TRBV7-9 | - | TGTGCCAGCAGCCCGCCCATCGTTAACTATGGCTACACCTTC | CASSPPIVNYGYTF
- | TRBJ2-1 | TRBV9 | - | TGTGCCAGCCAGGGGGGCAATGAGCAGTTCTTC | CASQGGNEQFF
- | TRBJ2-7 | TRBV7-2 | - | TGTGCCAGCAGGTTAGGCGTAGTTGGCGAGCAGTACTTC | CASRLGVVGEQYF
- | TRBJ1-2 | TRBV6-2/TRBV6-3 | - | TGTGCCAGCAGCCGCGGGGATGGCTACACCTTC | CASSRGDGYTF
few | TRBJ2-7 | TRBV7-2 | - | TGTGCCAGCAGCGGTAGGGGGACCCACGAGCAGTACTTC | CASSGRGTHEQYF
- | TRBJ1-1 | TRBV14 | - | TGTGCCAGCAGCCAAGGGGGGAACACTGAAGCTTTCTTT | CASSQGGNTEAFF
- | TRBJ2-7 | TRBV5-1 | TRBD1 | TGCGCCAGCGGGACAGACATCGGCTACGAGCAGTACTTC | CASGTDIGYEQYF
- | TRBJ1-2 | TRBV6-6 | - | TGTGCCAGCGGTAGGAACTATGGCTACACCTTC | CASGRNYGYTF
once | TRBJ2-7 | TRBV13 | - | TGTGCCAGCAGCCCCCCCCGACAGAGGAAGGGCAACGAGCAGTACTTC | CASSPPRQRKGNEQYF
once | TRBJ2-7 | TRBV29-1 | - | TGCAGCGTTGGAGGAGGGTATCCGGACGAGCAGTACTTC | CSVGGGYPDEQYF
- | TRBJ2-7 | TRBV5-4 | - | TGTGCCAGCAGCTTCCCGGGGATGGGCGAGCAGTACTTC | CASSFPGMGEQYF
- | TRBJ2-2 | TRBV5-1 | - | TGCGCCAGCAGCTTGACAGGGCCGAACACCGGGGAGCTGTTTTTT | CASSLTGPNTGELFF
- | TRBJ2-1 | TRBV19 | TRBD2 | TGTGCCAGTAGTTCCGATGTGGCGGGGGGTTACAATGAGCAGTTCTTC | CASSSDVAGGYNEQFF
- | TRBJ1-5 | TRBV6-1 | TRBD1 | TGTGCCAGCAGGGACAGGGTTGATCAGCCCCAGCATTTT | CASRDRVDQPQHF
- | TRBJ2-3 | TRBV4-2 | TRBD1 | TGTGCCAGCAGCCTCGGACAGGGATGGACAGATACGCAGTATTTT | CASSLGQGWTDTQYF
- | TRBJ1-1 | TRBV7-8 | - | TGTGCCAGCAGTACTCGTTCAGGAGTGAACACTGAAGCTTTCTTT | CASSTRSGVNTEAFF
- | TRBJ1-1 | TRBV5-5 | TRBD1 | TGTGCCAGCAGCGTGTCGGGACAGGGGGATGCTGAAGCTTTCTTT | CASSVSGQGDAEAFF
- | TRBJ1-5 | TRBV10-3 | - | TGTGCCATCAGTGAATCAGGGGCTGACAATCAGCCCCAGCATTTT | CAISESGADNQPQHF
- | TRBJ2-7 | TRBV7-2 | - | TGTGCCAGCAGCTTGGCCCCGGTCCCTACCTACGAGCAGTACTTC | CASSLAPVPTYEQYF
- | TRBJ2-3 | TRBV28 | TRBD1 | TGTGCCAGCAGTGCAAGCAGGGGGTACGCAGATACGCAGTATTTT | CASSASRGYADTQYF
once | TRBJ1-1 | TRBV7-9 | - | TGTGCCAGCAGCCGAGGACAGAGGACGGGAGATACCACTGAAGCTTTCTTT | CASSRGQRTGDTTEAFF
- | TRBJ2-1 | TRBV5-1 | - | TGCGCCAGCAGCTTAGGAAACGGGGTTTACAATGAGCAGTTCTTC | CASSLGNGVYNEQFF